This T cell receptor (beta chain) was obtained from a study of blood T cell repertoires in COVID-19. CDR3 length: 16 residues. Germline CDR1 and CDR2: SEHNR and FQNEAQ (reference sequence). With 6 bases clipped from V and 4 bases from J, the junction kept 12 bases outside the gene matches. Libraries were prepared by immunoSEQ multiplex PCR; TCRdb keeps only in-frame clonotypes and omits some of them. The data contain over 80,000 clones, 74% of them singletons. Sequencing was done on a sample of peripheral blood. The sequence was obtained from a man between 65 and 79 years old with COVID-19, enrolled during active disease. V usage is TRBV7-9 and J usage is TRBJ1-2; 9 bases are a match to TRBD1. This CDR3 is CASSPTPQGAAYGYTF. DNA for the CDR3: TGTGCCAGCAGTCCCACCCCACAGGGGGCGGCCTATGGCTACACCTTC.